Presented here are 9 T cell receptor beta chains from one specimen sequenced in a study of Ad26.COV2.S vaccination and SARS-CoV-2 variants (dated by TCRdb to the early 2020s). The sample's treatment or condition label, in plain terms: 15 to 20 received Ad26.COV2.S at low or high dose, single or two shots; several received placebo; per-sample allocation not given. For vaccine and placebo recipients, the sequenced repertoires came from samples collected on day 63 after the first injection. The library was prepared using the immunoSEQ multiplex PCR assay. TCRdb limited this immuneACCESS table to in-frame rearrangements with V and J called. A share of clones is missing; checked studies link under half to unresolved V genes, and the rest is unexplained. The table for this sample lists 400,000 to 450,000 clones; around 92% of them were counted only once. The ten biggest clones cover around 1.8% of the sample.

Sample: peripheral blood, taken in a trial of Ad26.COV2.S vaccine versus placebo. The source is a person between 18 and 60 years old who received the Ad26.COV2.S COVID-19 vaccine or a placebo.

The rearrangement links TRBV10-3 to TRBJ1-2, with no clear D. Trimming cost V 0 bases and J 6 bases, with 11 bases left between them. Germline-derived CDR1 and CDR2 are ENHRY and SYGVKD. This CDR3 is built from 14 residues. The CDR3 DNA reads TGTGCCATCAGTGAGTCTTGGGAGCTAGATGGCTACACCTTC. Its translation is CAISESWELDGYTF.

The rearrangement links TRBV3-1 (or the pseudogene TRBV3-2) to TRBJ2-4; possibly TRBD1 for D (6 bases). Germline CDR1 and CDR2: LGHDT and YNNKEL (reference sequence). V gave up 5 bases and J gave up 0 bases, with 20 bases separating them. This CDR3 contains 18 residues. This chain's CDR3 is CASSSPSGWGLAKNIQYF. Here the CDR3 DNA reads TGTGCCAGCAGCTCTCCATCGGGGTGGGGGCTAGCCAAAAACATTCAGTACTTC.

The V and J genes are TRBV6-4 and TRBJ1-5, with TRBD1 matching 8 bases. Germline V gene sequence: CDR1 MRHNA, CDR2 SNTAGT. This CDR3 is built from 13 residues. V shed 5 bases and J 7 bases; nucleotides not matched to a gene: 4. The CDR3 DNA reads as TGTGCCAGCAGTACCGACAGGGGCCAGCCCCAGCATTTT. Amino acids: CASSTDRGQPQHF.

Concerning this clone itself: Other nucleotide sequences from this sample produce the same CDR3. V gene TRBV5-1 combines with J gene TRBJ1-2; D gene unclear. In germline, CDR1 is SGHRS, CDR2 YFSETQ. The V gene lost 0 bases and the J gene lost 4 bases, with 4 bases spanning the gap. CDR3 length: 12 residues. CDR3 DNA sequence: TGCGCCAGCAGCTTGGGGGGCTATGGCTACACCTTC. Protein: CASSLGGYGYTF.

As to this clone: Other DNA sequences of this sample code for an identical CDR3. J is TRBJ1-1 and V is TRBV7-9; D is uncertain. Deletions cut 3 bases from V and 2 bases from J, with 4 bases between. The CDR3 spans 12 residues. Germline lookup yields CDR1 SEHNR and CDR2 FQNEAQ (reference sequence). CDR3 region: CASSFGNTEAFF. The CDR3 nucleotides are TGTGCCAGCAGCTTTGGAAACACTGAAGCTTTCTTT. Combining the CDR3 with reference TRBV7-9 and TRBJ1-1 gives the whole variable domain DTGVSQNPRHKITKRGQNVTFRCDPISEHNRLYWYRQTLGQGPEFLTYFQNEAQLEKSRLLSDRFSAERPKGSFSTLEIQRTEQGDSAMYLCASSFGNTEAFFGQGTRLTVV.

The genes are TRBV2 and TRBJ2-3, with 11 bases that match TRBD1. The junction had 6 bases not matched to a gene; V was cut back by 8 bases and J by 5 bases. The CDR3 sequence is 14 residues long. CDR1 is SNHLY and CDR2 is FYNNEI in the germline V gene. This chain's CDR3 is CASRRDRGLDTQYF. The CDR3 DNA sequence: TGTGCCAGCCGCCGGGACAGGGGGTTAGATACGCAGTATTTT.

This rearrangement joins TRBV9 to TRBJ1-1; the D gene is possibly TRBD1 (6 bases). The V and J ends lost 0 bases and 2 bases respectively, with 14 bases between them. The CDR3 totals 16 residues. Germline CDR1 SGDLS, CDR2 YYNGEE. The CDR3 DNA reads TGTGCCAGCAGCGTAGATCAGGGACATTTTAACACTGAAGCTTTCTTT. Translation: CASSVDQGHFNTEAFF. The whole variable domain, filled in from reference TRBV9 and TRBJ1-1, reads DSGVTQTPKHLITATGQRVTLRCSPRSGDLSVYWYQQSLDQGLQFLIQYYNGEERAKGNILERFSAQQFPDLHSELNLSSLELGDSALYFCASSVDQGHFNTEAFFGQGTRLTVV.

The V and J genes are TRBV6-2 or TRBV6-3 and TRBJ1-5; 7 positions agree with TRBD1. The ends lost 6 bases at V and 2 bases at J; junction bases unmatched: 7. Per the germline V gene, CDR1 is MNHEY and CDR2 is SVGEGT. The CDR3 extends over 15 amino acids. The CDR3 region has the DNA TGTGCCAGCAGGTACAGTGGACAGGGCAATCAGCCCCAGCATTTT. This translates into CASRYSGQGNQPQHF.

V usage is TRBV24-1 and J usage is TRBJ2-7; TRBD2 matches 8 bases. Germline lookup yields CDR1 KGHDR and CDR2 SFDVKD. CDR3 length: 16 residues. Trimming took 4 bases from V and 3 from J; bases not matched to a gene: 10. This CDR3 reads CATSEGGTSGYYEQYF. Written as DNA, the CDR3 is TGTGCCACCAGTGAGGGGGGAACTAGCGGATACTACGAGCAGTACTTC.